The 27 T cell receptor beta chains below were found in one sample sequenced in a study of patients with pleural tuberculosis. MiXCR, applied by TCRdb to the reads, yields one record per CDR3 protein. The table records 40,000 to 55,000 distinct CDR3 sequences, about 7.3% of them present only once. The receptors were sampled from a human donor with pleural tuberculosis.

The gene calls are TRBV21-1 and TRBJ2-3; the table's D gene call, TRBD1, was not cross checked with the DNA. TRBV21-1 is tagged as a pseudogene. The CDR3 runs to 18 residues. The chain's CDR3 is CASSTPTGAAPSTDTQYF. The CDR3 region has the DNA TGTGCCAGCAGCACACCAACCGGGGCGGCTCCTAGCACAGATACGCAGTATTTT.

This clonotype was counted many times. This rearrangement joins TRBV20-1 to TRBJ2-1; D tentatively reads TRBD1 or TRBD2 (5 bases each). Deletions cut 4 bases from V and 2 bases from J, with 12 bases between. This CDR3 is built from 14 residues. The germline CDR1 and CDR2 sequences are DFQATT and SNEGSKA (reference sequence). CDR3 coding DNA: TGCAGTGCTACCGGGACGAATGCCTACAATGAGCAGTTCTTC. It encodes CSATGTNAYNEQFF.

The gene calls are TRBV19 and TRBJ2-1, with 8 bases lining up with TRBD2. V lost 3 bases to trimming and J lost 7 bases; unmatched junction nucleotides: 5. The CDR3 extends over 14 amino acids. Germline V gene lookup returns CDR1 LNHDA and CDR2 SQIVND (reference sequence). CDR3 nucleotide sequence: TGTGCCAGTAGTATGGCGGGAGGTTGGAATGAGCAGTTCTTC. Residues: CASSMAGGWNEQFF.

As regards this clonotype: A read error may account for a junction end that differs from germline. The chain has TRBV19 and TRBJ2-2; a weak D match, TRBD2 (5 bases). The CDR3 is made up of 14 amino acids. CDR1 and CDR2 from the germline V gene are LNHDA and SQIVND (reference sequence). The CDR3 loop is CASSIAMGTGELSF. As DNA, the CDR3 is TGTGCCAGTAGTATAGCGATGGGCACCGGGGAGCTGTCTTTT.

This clonotype was counted ten times or more. The chain's CDR3 is CASTPGYPEQFF. The CDR3 DNA follows: TGTGCCAGCACCCCCGGATATCCTGAGCAGTTCTTC. The V and J genes are TRBV28 and TRBJ2-1; no definite D call. The CDR3 totals 12 residues. Germline CDR1 MDHEN, CDR2 SYDVKM. V lost 7 bases, J lost 9 bases, and 13 bases lay in between.

This chain connects TRBV2 to TRBJ2-2; 8 positions agree with TRBD1. V was pared by 4 bases and J by 3 bases, with 4 bases of the junction left unmatched. Germline V gene sequence: CDR1 SNHLY, CDR2 FYNNEI. The CDR3 has 15 residues. The CDR3 DNA reads as TGTGCCAGCAGTGTTTACAGGGGGGACACCGGGGAGCTGTTTTTT. Protein sequence: CASSVYRGDTGELFF.

This clonotype was seen repeatedly, ten times or more. The chain uses TRBV28 and TRBJ2-5; D not certain. V was shortened by 1 base and J by 5 bases, with 8 bases between the two germline ends. This CDR3 is 13 amino acids long. Germline V gene sequence: CDR1 MDHEN, CDR2 SYDVKM. CDR3 sequence reads: CASSLYLQETQYF. The CDR3 region has the DNA TGTGCCAGCAGTTTATACCTCCAGGAGACCCAGTACTTC.

This clonotype was detected many times. This sequence joins TRBV20-1 and TRBJ1-2; D may be TRBD1 (6 bases). Germline V gene lookup returns CDR1 DFQATT and CDR2 SNEGSKA (reference sequence). V lost 6 bases and J 8 bases, leaving 16 bases between the germline ends. The CDR3 contains 12 residues. CDR3 sequence: CSAPGQKGGYTF. The CDR3 DNA is TGCAGTGCCCCCGGACAGAAAGGAGGCTACACCTTC.

This clonotype showed up many times. The chain recombines TRBV29-1 with TRBJ2-1; TRBD2 aligns across 8 bases. Trimming removed 4 bases from V and 8 bases from J; junction bases left unmatched: 7. Germline loops: CDR1 SQVTM, CDR2 ANQGSEA. This CDR3 contains 13 residues. CDR3 residues: CSVAPGTRDEQFF. CDR3 nucleotide sequence: TGCAGCGTTGCCCCCGGGACTAGAGATGAGCAGTTCTTC.

This clonotype was recorded at least ten times. V gene TRBV18 combines with J gene TRBJ1-2; the match to TRBD1 covers 8 bases. Trimming removed 5 bases from V and 5 bases from J; junction bases left unmatched: 7. CDR3 length: 14 amino acids. The germline gives CDR1 KGHSH, CDR2 LQKENI. CDR3 DNA sequence: TGTGCCAGCTCATCCAACCGACAGGGGTATGGCTACACCTTC. This encodes CASSSNRQGYGYTF.

This clonotype is a singleton in its sample. It may be a read error: a sequence one base away is much more abundant. The gene calls are TRBV4-3 and TRBJ1-4, with no clear D. The germline V gene encodes CDR1 LGHNA and CDR2 YSLEER. The CDR3 is 13 amino acids. DNA of the CDR3: TGCGCCAGCAACCAAGATCGGGCGGAAAAACTGTTTTTT. Its translation: CASNQDRAEKLFF.

This clonotype was counted many times. V gene TRBV23-1 combines with J gene TRBJ2-1, with 8 bases lining up with TRBD2. TRBV23-1 is sorted into the ORF group, with uncertain function. V was pared by 5 bases and J by 3 bases, with 6 bases of the junction left unmatched. The CDR3 is made up of 15 amino acids. CDR3 in amino acids: CASSLAAGVYNEQFF. CDR3 nucleotide sequence: TGCGCCAGCAGTTTGGCAGCGGGAGTCTACAATGAGCAGTTCTTC.

This clonotype was seen at least ten times. The CDR3 coding sequence is TGCGCCAGCAGCTGGGCACGAGACACTGAAGCTTTCTTT. Translating gives CASSWARDTEAFF. The chain is built from TRBV5-1 and TRBJ1-1, with D uncertain. The V gene lost 3 bases and the J gene lost 3 bases, with 9 bases spanning the gap. The CDR3 has 13 residues. Per germline, CDR1 SGHRS and CDR2 YFSETQ.

The chain joins TRBV2 to TRBJ2-5; the D gene is possibly TRBD1 (6 bases). Between the trimmed V and J ends, which lost 3 bases and 2 bases, there was a span of 7 bases. The CDR3 has 13 amino acids. The germline V gene has CDR1 SNHLY and CDR2 FYNNEI. CDR3 in DNA: TGTGCCAGCAGTGATCAGGGGCAAGAGACCCAGTACTTC. Encoded protein: CASSDQGQETQYF.

This clonotype was observed at least ten times. The chain joins TRBV11-1 to TRBJ2-3; a weak D match, TRBD2 (5 bases). Per germline, CDR1 SGHAT and CDR2 FQDESV (reference sequence). This CDR3 has 12 residues. With 2 bases removed from V and 6 bases from J, the gap between germline ends came to 6 bases. The CDR3 region is CASSLIADTQYF. The CDR3 DNA is TGTGCCAGCAGCTTAATAGCGGATACGCAGTATTTT.

This clonotype was counted only a few times. This chain links TRBV19 with TRBJ2-1, with 7 bases fitting TRBD1. The V and J ends lost 7 bases and 4 bases, in that order; junction bases with no gene match: 13. The germline V gene encodes CDR1 LNHDA and CDR2 SQIVND (reference sequence). The CDR3 consists of 16 residues. CDR3 in DNA: TGTGCCAGTAACGGACAGGCCGCCTCCATTTACAATGAGCAGTTCTTC. This sequence encodes CASNGQAASIYNEQFF. Supplemented by reference TRBV19 and TRBJ2-1, the full variable domain reads DGGITQSPKYLFRKEGQNVTLSCEQNLNHDAMYWYRQDPGQGLRLIYYSQIVNDFQKGDIAEGYSVSREKKESFPLTVTSAQKNPTAFYLCASNGQAASIYNEQFFGPGTRLTVL.

This clonotype was picked up many times. V is TRBV19 and J is TRBJ2-5, with TRBD2 as a possible D gene (6 bases). Germline V gives CDR1 LNHDA, CDR2 SQIVND (reference sequence). The V end was cut by 8 bases, the J end by 2 bases, with 12 bases between. CDR3 length: 13 residues. The CDR3 DNA follows: TGTGCCAGTTCTGGACTATCGCAAGAGACCCAGTACTTC. Translation gives CASSGLSQETQYF.

A few counts support this clonotype. Given a much more abundant clone one base away, this may be a read error. The chain recombines TRBV6-5 with TRBJ1-5; D might be TRBD1 (6 bases). V lost 3 bases to trimming and J lost 7 bases, with 10 bases between them. The V gene's germline CDR1 is MNHEY and CDR2 SVGAGI. CDR3 length: 13 amino acids. This chain's CDR3 is CASSYEGDQPQHF. The CDR3 nucleotides read TGTGCCAGCAGTTATGAGGGGGACCAGCCCCAGCATTTT.

This clonotype was detected many times. J is TRBJ2-1 and V is TRBV7-3; 9 nucleotides align to TRBD2. Germline CDR1 reads SGHTA; CDR2 reads FQGTGA. The CDR3 has 16 residues. V gave up 1 base and J gave up 4 bases; unmatched junction bases: 5. The CDR3 is CASSLMATSGYNEQFF. The CDR3 bases are TGTGCCAGCAGCTTAATGGCGACTAGCGGATACAATGAGCAGTTCTTC.

This clonotype was picked up many times. The CDR3 sequence is CASRQLARETQYF. The CDR3 DNA reads as TGTGCCAGCAGACAACTAGCGCGGGAGACCCAGTACTTC. The rearrangement links TRBV6-1 to TRBJ2-5, with TRBD2 matching over 7 bases. V was pared by 6 bases and J by 5 bases, with 6 bases of the junction left unmatched. This CDR3 is built from 13 residues. Germline assignment: CDR1 MNHNS and CDR2 SASEGT.

V is TRBV28 and J is TRBJ2-5; 9 bases are shared with TRBD1. The CDR3 sequence is 15 residues long. Germline lookup yields CDR1 MDHEN and CDR2 SYDVKM. V dropped 3 bases and J dropped 1; count of bases not matched to a gene: 3. CDR3 in DNA: TGTGCCAGCAGTTTCGAGACAGGGGGCCAAGAGACCCAGTACTTC. Residues: CASSFETGGQETQYF.

This clonotype counts as medium-sized. The chain joins TRBV10-3 to TRBJ2-3; the D call may be TRBD1 or TRBD2 (5 bases each). Germline V CDR1 and CDR2: ENHRY, SYGVKD. V gave up 5 bases and J gave up 5 bases, with 14 bases separating them. The CDR3 contains 14 residues. The CDR3, as DNA: TGTGCCATCAGTAGAGGGCAGGGAGAAGATACGCAGTATTTT. It is translated as CAISRGQGEDTQYF.

This clonotype occurred many times. The genes are TRBV4-2 and TRBJ1-3; D gene uncertain. This CDR3 spans 14 amino acids. Germline V gene lookup returns CDR1 LGHNA and CDR2 YNFKEQ. Trimming took 0 bases from V and 11 from J, leaving 14 bases between them. The CDR3 nucleotides are TGTGCCAGCAGCCAAGATTTAACGCAGTCTCCCATATATTTT. Protein product: CASSQDLTQSPIYF.

This clonotype was observed many times. The J gene is TRBJ2-3, the V gene TRBV11-2; no clear D. This CDR3 has 15 amino acids. Germline CDR1 SGHAT, CDR2 FQNNGV. V was shortened by 2 bases and J by 4 bases, with 13 bases between the two germline ends. As DNA, the CDR3 is TGTGCCAGCAGCTTATTCTCGAATTGGGCAGATACGCAGTATTTT. It codes for CASSLFSNWADTQYF.

In this sample, this clonotype turned up a few times. The genes are TRBV9 and TRBJ1-2; tentatively, D is TRBD1 (6 bases). Germline V lookup: CDR1 SGDLS, CDR2 YYNGEE. The CDR3 sequence is 15 residues long. V lost 6 bases and J 7 bases, leaving 22 bases between the germline ends. This chain's CDR3 is CASTERSGGRCGYTF. The DNA for the CDR3 is TGTGCCAGCACTGAGCGGTCCGGGGGCAGGTGTGGCTACACCTTC.

This clonotype appeared many times. The chain carries TRBV24-1 and TRBJ1-1, with 8 nucleotides matching TRBD1. CDR1 is KGHDR and CDR2 is SFDVKD in the germline V gene. The junction had 10 bases not matched to a gene; V was cut back by 9 bases and J by 11 bases. The CDR3 covers 12 residues. The CDR3 loop reads CATSAAGGPAFF. Written as DNA, the CDR3 is TGTGCCACCTCGGCGGCAGGGGGCCCCGCTTTCTTT.

There are many counts of this clonotype. This chain joins TRBV20-1 and TRBJ2-3; TRBD1 matches at 12 bases. The CDR3 consists of 14 residues. Germline assignment: CDR1 DFQATT and CDR2 SNEGSKA (reference sequence). Trimming took 4 bases from V and 6 from J; bases not matched to a gene: 5. The CDR3 here is CSAIPGQGADTQYF. CDR3 sequence (DNA): TGCAGTGCTATACCGGGACAGGGGGCGGATACGCAGTATTTT.